The 22 T cell receptor beta chains presented below share a single source sample, sequenced in a study of CD8 T cells in Susac syndrome (dated by TCRdb to about 2019). The library was made by the immunoSEQ multiplex PCR assay. RNA was extracted using the RNeasy kit, and roughly 0.5 to 1 ug of the RNA was reverse transcribed with random hexamers. The public reads were reprocessed in TCRdb via fastp at Q25 and MiXCR, keeping in-frame beta chains. Every CDR3 protein is listed once, alongside the most common genes and DNA of its rows. In all, the sample holds about 200,000 distinct CDR3 sequences, and 85% to 95% of those were seen once. The ten biggest clones cover about 0.094% of the sample. Sequenced sample: CD4+ T cells from PBMCs. The receptors were sampled from a human donor in good health.

The CDR3 loop is CAIAGGRTDTQYF. As DNA, the CDR3 is TGTGCCATTGCGGGGGGACGCACAGATACGCAGTATTTT. The chain couples TRBV10-3 to TRBJ2-3; TRBD2 agrees at 8 bases. This CDR3 comprises 13 residues. J was trimmed by 1 base and V by 9 bases; bases with no gene match: 3. The germline CDR1 and CDR2 sequences are ENHRY and SYGVKD.

The chain is built from TRBV9 and TRBJ2-5, with 9 nucleotides matching TRBD2. The CDR3 runs to 16 residues. V was clipped by 1 base and J by 2 bases; unmatched bases: 6. The V gene's germline CDR1 is SGDLS and CDR2 YYNGEE. The chain's CDR3 is CASSVISGGTQETQYF. CDR3 coding DNA: TGTGCCAGCAGCGTAATAAGCGGGGGGACACAAGAGACCCAGTACTTC.

V and J are TRBV7-9 and TRBJ2-7, with D perhaps being TRBD1 or TRBD2 (6 bases each). CDR3 length: 17 residues. Trimming left V 5 bases short and J 1 base short, with 21 bases between. CDR1 and CDR2 (germline): SEHNR, FQNEAQ (reference sequence). The CDR3: CASSSHVGQGRSYEQYV. In nucleotides, the CDR3 is TGTGCCAGCAGCAGCCACGTCGGGCAGGGGAGGTCCTACGAGCAGTACGTC.

The genes are TRBV29-1 and TRBJ2-1; a weak D match, TRBD1 (5 bases). The length of the CDR3 is 13 residues. CDR1 is SQVTM, CDR2 ANQGSEA, per germline. Between the trimmed V and J ends, which lost 4 bases and 8 bases, there was a span of 15 bases. The CDR3 loop is CSVGPSGLDEQFF. The CDR3 DNA is TGCAGCGTTGGACCTTCAGGGTTGGATGAGCAGTTCTTC.

This clonotype was found a few times. The chain uses TRBV11-2 and TRBJ2-4; 10 bases agree with TRBD1. Germline V gives CDR1 SGHAT, CDR2 FQNNGV. CDR3 length: 16 residues. With V trimmed by 6 bases and J by 9 bases, 14 bases remained unmatched. The CDR3 DNA reads as TGTGCCAGCAGGACAATTACCGGACAGGGGGGAATCATTCAGTACTTC. It is translated as CASRTITGQGGIIQYF.

The chain combines TRBV13 with TRBJ2-7; 14 nucleotides align to TRBD2. The CDR3 is made up of 17 amino acids. V was pared by 4 bases and J by 10 bases, with 15 bases of the junction left unmatched. From germline, CDR1 is PRHDT and CDR2 FYEKMQ (reference sequence). The CDR3 coding sequence is TGTGCCAGCAGCTCCCCGCGGACTAGCGGGGGGACTACGAGCCAGTACTTC. Its protein product is CASSSPRTSGGTTSQYF.

The J gene is TRBJ2-1, the V gene TRBV14; 13 nucleotides line up with TRBD2. Germline assignment: CDR1 SGHDN and CDR2 FVKESK. Trimming cost V 5 bases and J 7 bases; bases outside gene matches: 8. This CDR3 contains 16 residues. The CDR3 is CASSRLGTSGKNEQFF. In DNA form, the CDR3 reads TGTGCCAGCAGCAGACTCGGGACTAGCGGGAAGAATGAGCAGTTCTTC. Full variable domain (missing parts from reference TRBV14 and TRBJ2-1): EAGVTQFPSHSVIEKGQTVTLRCDPISGHDNLYWYRRVMGKEIKFLLHFVKESKQDESGMPNNRFLAERTGGTYSTLKVQPAELEDSGVYFCASSRLGTSGKNEQFFGPGTRLTVL.

The chain couples TRBV3-1 to TRBJ1-1, with D uncertain. Germline CDR1 reads LGHDT; CDR2 reads YNNKEL (reference sequence). V lost 0 bases, J lost 0 bases, and 5 bases lay in between. The CDR3 totals 14 residues. The CDR3 nucleotides read TGTGCCAGCAGCCAAGATAACCTGAACACTGAAGCTTTCTTT. The encoded protein is CASSQDNLNTEAFF.

V is TRBV3-1 and J is TRBJ2-1; 12 bases align to TRBD2. V shed 2 bases, J shed 5 bases, and the junction held 4 bases outside the gene matches. The CDR3 length is 16 residues. Germline-derived CDR1 and CDR2 are LGHDT and YNNKEL (reference sequence). The CDR3 region is CASSQLAGGPNNEQFF. In nucleotides, the CDR3 is TGTGCCAGCAGCCAACTAGCGGGGGGGCCGAACAATGAGCAGTTCTTC.

The J gene is TRBJ2-1, the V gene TRBV20-1; TRBD2 matches at 7 bases. This CDR3 region has 13 residues. Germline V gene lookup returns CDR1 DFQATT and CDR2 SNEGSKA (reference sequence). J lost 4 bases, V lost 3 bases, and 3 bases had no gene match. CDR3: CSASGGRYNEQFF. The CDR3 region has the DNA TGCAGTGCTAGCGGGGGGAGGTACAATGAGCAGTTCTTC.

This sequence joins TRBV20-1 and TRBJ2-5; D gene unclear. Germline V lookup: CDR1 DFQATT, CDR2 SNEGSKA (reference sequence). This CDR3 comprises 11 residues. V gave up 5 bases and J gave up 9 bases, with 13 bases separating them. CDR3 in amino acids: CSALDNAPQYF. CDR3 nucleotides: TGCAGTGCTTTAGACAATGCCCCCCAGTACTTC.

This rearrangement joins TRBV5-6 to TRBJ2-1; 8 bases agree with TRBD2. V trimming: 0 bases; J trimming: 3 bases; junction bases outside the gene matches: 5. CDR3 length: 16 residues. CDR1 and CDR2 (germline): SGHDT, YYEEEE. The CDR3 is CASSLDSGAFYNEQFF. DNA for the CDR3: TGTGCCAGCAGCTTGGATAGCGGGGCATTCTACAATGAGCAGTTCTTC.

The rearrangement links TRBV5-1 to TRBJ2-4, with a weak D call TRBD1 (5 bases). V lost 5 bases, J lost 5 bases, and 14 bases lay in between. CDR3 length equals 14 residues. The V gene's germline CDR1 is SGHRS and CDR2 YFSETQ. This chain's CDR3 is CASSAQGSQNIQYF. In DNA form, the CDR3 reads TGCGCCAGCAGTGCGCAGGGCTCCCAAAACATTCAGTACTTC.

J is TRBJ2-3 and V is TRBV29-1, with TRBD2 identical over 7 bases. This CDR3 is 13 amino acids long. Germline lookup yields CDR1 SQVTM and CDR2 ANQGSEA. The V and J ends lost 4 bases and 5 bases, in that order; junction bases with no gene match: 6. Here the CDR3 reads CSVGGSGGDTQYF. The CDR3 DNA reads as TGCAGCGTTGGCGGGAGTGGGGGAGATACGCAGTATTTT.

V and J are TRBV28 and TRBJ2-7, with D perhaps TRBD1 (5 bases). This CDR3 region has 15 residues. Per germline, CDR1 MDHEN and CDR2 SYDVKM. The germline V and J ends were trimmed by 7 bases and 2 bases, with 18 bases remaining between them. CDR3 nucleotide sequence: TGTGCCAGCACATCGTGGGGCTTGGAGACCTACGAGCAGTACGTC. It yields the protein CASTSWGLETYEQYV.

This chain uses TRBV29-1 with TRBJ1-2, with D maybe TRBD1 (5 bases). V was clipped by 4 bases and J by 5 bases, with 14 bases between them. The CDR3 runs to 13 residues. Germline V gene data show CDR1 as SQVTM and CDR2 as ANQGSEA. CDR3 in amino acids: CSVGRRGGYGYTF. The DNA for the CDR3 is TGCAGCGTTGGTCGAAGGGGAGGTTATGGCTACACCTTC.

The chain is built from TRBV4-1 and TRBJ1-2, with D unresolved. The CDR3 extends over 14 amino acids. The germline V gene encodes CDR1 MGHRA and CDR2 YSYEKL. The ends were cut back, 4 bases at V and 8 bases at J, with 17 bases in the middle. CDR3 DNA sequence: TGCGCCAGCAGCCTGGGTCGATGGCCAGGCGGCTACACCTTC. As protein: CASSLGRWPGGYTF.

The rearrangement links TRBV24-1 to TRBJ2-3; 9 bases match TRBD1. Germline V lookup: CDR1 KGHDR, CDR2 SFDVKD. The trim removed 5 bases at V and 3 bases at J, leaving 2 bases unmatched. The CDR3 is made up of 14 amino acids. CDR3 sequence reads: CATSGDRATDTQYF. In DNA, the CDR3 is TGTGCCACCAGTGGGGACAGGGCAACAGATACGCAGTATTTT.

The chain uses TRBV20-1 and TRBJ1-3; D call uncertain. V was cut by 0 bases and J by 4 bases, with 16 bases left in between. This CDR3 spans 16 amino acids. Looked up from germline, CDR1 is DFQATT and CDR2 is SNEGSKA (reference sequence). CDR3 DNA: TGCAGTGCTAGAGATCAGCGTTGGAGGGAAGGAAACACCATATATTTT. Amino acid sequence: CSARDQRWREGNTIYF.

The J gene is TRBJ1-2, the V gene TRBV18; D is uncertain. The germline CDR1 and CDR2 sequences are KGHSH and LQKENI. CDR3 size: 14 residues. V was clipped by 4 bases and J by 0 bases, with 9 bases between them. The CDR3 protein is CASSLGYSNYGYTF. CDR3 DNA sequence: TGTGCCAGCTCACTCGGATATTCTAACTATGGCTACACCTTC.

This sequence joins TRBV6-5 and TRBJ1-1; D ambiguous. The germline V and J ends were trimmed by 6 bases and 0 bases, with 5 bases remaining between them. CDR3 length: 12 residues. From germline, CDR1 is MNHEY and CDR2 SVGAGI. CDR3 coding DNA: TGTGCCAGCAGGAAACTGAACACTGAAGCTTTCTTT. It encodes CASRKLNTEAFF.

This chain uses TRBV19 with TRBJ1-5, with D unclear. Deletions cut 4 bases from V and 2 bases from J, with 12 bases between. Looked up from germline, CDR1 is LNHDA and CDR2 is SQIVND (reference sequence). The CDR3 sequence is 15 residues long. The CDR3 sequence is CASSSPRRGNQPQHF. The CDR3, as DNA: TGTGCCAGTAGTAGTCCCCGGAGGGGCAATCAGCCCCAGCATTTT.